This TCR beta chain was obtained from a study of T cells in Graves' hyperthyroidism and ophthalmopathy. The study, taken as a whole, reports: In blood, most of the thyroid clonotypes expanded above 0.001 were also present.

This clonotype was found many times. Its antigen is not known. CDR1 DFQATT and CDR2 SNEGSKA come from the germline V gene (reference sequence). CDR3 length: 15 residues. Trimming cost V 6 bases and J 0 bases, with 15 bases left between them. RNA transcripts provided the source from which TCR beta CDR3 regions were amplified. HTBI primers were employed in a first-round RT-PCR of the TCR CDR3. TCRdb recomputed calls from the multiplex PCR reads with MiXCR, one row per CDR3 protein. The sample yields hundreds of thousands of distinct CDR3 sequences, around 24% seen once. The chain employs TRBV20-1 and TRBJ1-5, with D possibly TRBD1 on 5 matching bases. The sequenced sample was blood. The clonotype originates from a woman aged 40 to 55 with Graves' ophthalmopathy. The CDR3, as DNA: TGCAGTGCCCAGGGCGGCAGCCATAGCAATCAGCCCCAGCATTTT. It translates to CSAQGGSHSNQPQHF.